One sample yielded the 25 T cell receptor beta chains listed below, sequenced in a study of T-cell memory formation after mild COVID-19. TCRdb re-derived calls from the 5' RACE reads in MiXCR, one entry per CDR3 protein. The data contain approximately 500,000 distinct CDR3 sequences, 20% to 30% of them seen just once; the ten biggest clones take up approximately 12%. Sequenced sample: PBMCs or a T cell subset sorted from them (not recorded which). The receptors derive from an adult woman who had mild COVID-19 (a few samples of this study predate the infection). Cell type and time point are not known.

CDR3 coding DNA: TGTGCCAGCAGCTTATCGGGACAGGGGGTCTACGAGCAGTACTTC. This gives the protein CASSLSGQGVYEQYF. The chain recombines TRBV7-2 with TRBJ2-7; TRBD1 matches 11 bases. This CDR3 is 15 amino acids long. In germline, CDR1 is SGHTA, CDR2 FQGNSA. V lost 2 bases and J lost 3; bases outside the gene matches: 3.

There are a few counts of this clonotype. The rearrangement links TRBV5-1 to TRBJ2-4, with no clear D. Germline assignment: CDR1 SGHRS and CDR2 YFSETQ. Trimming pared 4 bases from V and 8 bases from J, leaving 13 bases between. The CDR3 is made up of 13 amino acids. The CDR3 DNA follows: TGCGCCAGCAGCCCCGCCGGTAGGGACATTCAGTACTTC. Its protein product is CASSPAGRDIQYF.

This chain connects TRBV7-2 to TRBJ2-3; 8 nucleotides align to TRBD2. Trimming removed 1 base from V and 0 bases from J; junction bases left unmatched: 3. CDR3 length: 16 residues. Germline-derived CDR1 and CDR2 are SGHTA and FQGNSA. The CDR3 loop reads CASSLGLASSTDTQYF. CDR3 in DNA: TGTGCCAGCAGCTTAGGACTAGCGTCCAGCACAGATACGCAGTATTTT.

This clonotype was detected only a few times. CDR3 DNA: TGCAGTGCTAGAACAGGGATGACCAAAAACATTCAGTACTTC. Protein sequence: CSARTGMTKNIQYF. V usage is TRBV20-1 and J usage is TRBJ2-4; tentatively, D is TRBD1 (6 bases). Germline CDR1 and CDR2: DFQATT and SNEGSKA (reference sequence). This CDR3 region has 14 residues. Deletions cut 2 bases from V and 2 bases from J, with 10 bases between.

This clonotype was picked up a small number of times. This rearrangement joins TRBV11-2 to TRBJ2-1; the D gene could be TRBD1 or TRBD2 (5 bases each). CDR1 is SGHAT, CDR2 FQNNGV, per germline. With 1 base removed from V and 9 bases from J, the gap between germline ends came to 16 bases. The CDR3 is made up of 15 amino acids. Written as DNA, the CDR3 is TGTGCCAGCAGCTTAGCCTACGGGCCGGGGACTGAGCAGTTCTTC. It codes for CASSLAYGPGTEQFF.

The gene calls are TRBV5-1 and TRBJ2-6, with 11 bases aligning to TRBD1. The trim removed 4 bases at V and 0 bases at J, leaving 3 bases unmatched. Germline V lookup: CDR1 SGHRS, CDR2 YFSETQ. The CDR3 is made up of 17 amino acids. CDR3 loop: CASSPGQGVSGANVLTF. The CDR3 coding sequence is TGCGCCAGCAGCCCGGGACAGGGGGTCTCTGGGGCCAACGTCCTGACTTTC.

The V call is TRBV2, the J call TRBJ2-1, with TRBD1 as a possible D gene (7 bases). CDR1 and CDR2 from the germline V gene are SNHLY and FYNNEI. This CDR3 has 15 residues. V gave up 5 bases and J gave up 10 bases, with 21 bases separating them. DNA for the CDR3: TGTGCCAGCAGTAAACACCCTTGGCAGGGGGGCGAGCAGTTCTTC. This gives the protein CASSKHPWQGGEQFF. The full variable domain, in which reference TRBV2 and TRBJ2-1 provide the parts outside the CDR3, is EPEVTQTPSHQVTQMGQEVILRCVPISNHLYFYWYRQILGQKVEFLVSFYNNEISEKSEIFDDQFSVERPDGSNFTLKIRSTKLEDSAMYFCASSKHPWQGGEQFFGPGTRLTVL.

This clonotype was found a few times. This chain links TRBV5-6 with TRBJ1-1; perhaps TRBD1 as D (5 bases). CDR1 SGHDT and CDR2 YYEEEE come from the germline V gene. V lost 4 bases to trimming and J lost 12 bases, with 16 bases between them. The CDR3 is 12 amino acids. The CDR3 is CASSPGAGLSFF. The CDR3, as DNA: TGTGCCAGCAGCCCCGGGGCAGGGTTGTCTTTCTTT.

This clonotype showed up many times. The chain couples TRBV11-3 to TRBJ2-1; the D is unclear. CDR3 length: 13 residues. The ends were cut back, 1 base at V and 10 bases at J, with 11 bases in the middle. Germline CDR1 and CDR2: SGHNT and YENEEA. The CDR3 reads CASSLAALGEQFF. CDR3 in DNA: TGTGCCAGCAGCTTAGCGGCGCTCGGCGAGCAGTTCTTC.

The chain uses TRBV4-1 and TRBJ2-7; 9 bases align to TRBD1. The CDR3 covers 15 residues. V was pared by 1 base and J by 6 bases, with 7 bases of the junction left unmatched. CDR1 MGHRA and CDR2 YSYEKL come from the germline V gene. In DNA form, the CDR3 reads TGCGCCAGCAGCCAAGGTTGGGACAGGGTGTCCGAGCAGTACTTC. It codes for CASSQGWDRVSEQYF.

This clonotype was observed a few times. In nucleotides, the CDR3 is TGTGCCAGCAGTTTTTCGCGTGGATTCCTTGTGGAGCAGTTCTTC. Translation gives CASSFSRGFLVEQFF. This chain links TRBV12-3 or TRBV12-4 with TRBJ2-1, with D unclear. The CDR3 totals 15 residues. V gave up 3 bases and J gave up 10 bases, with 19 bases separating them.

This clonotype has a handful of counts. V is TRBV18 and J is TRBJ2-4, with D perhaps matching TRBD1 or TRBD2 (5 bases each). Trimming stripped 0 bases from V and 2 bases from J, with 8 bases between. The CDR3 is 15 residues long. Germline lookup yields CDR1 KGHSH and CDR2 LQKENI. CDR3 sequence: CASSPPGTSKNIQYF. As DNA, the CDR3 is TGTGCCAGCTCACCACCAGGGACCTCCAAAAACATTCAGTACTTC.

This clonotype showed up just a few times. The CDR3 DNA sequence: TGTGCCATTCGCGTAGCTGGACCCCCCGGGGAGCTGTTTTTT. Its translation is CAIRVAGPPGELFF. The chain has TRBV10-3 and TRBJ2-2, with D unresolved. Germline CDR1 is ENHRY and CDR2 is SYGVKD. Trimming removed 9 bases at V and 6 bases at J, with 17 bases between. The CDR3 sequence is 14 residues long.

The CDR3 nucleotides are TGTGCCAGCAGCCTGGGACCGAACAATCAGCCCCAGCATTTT. Translating it yields CASSLGPNNQPQHF. The rearrangement links TRBV7-2 to TRBJ1-5, with D tentatively TRBD1 (5 bases). CDR3 length: 14 residues. Trimming left V 5 bases short and J 3 bases short, with 11 bases between. CDR1 SGHTA and CDR2 FQGNSA come from the germline V gene.

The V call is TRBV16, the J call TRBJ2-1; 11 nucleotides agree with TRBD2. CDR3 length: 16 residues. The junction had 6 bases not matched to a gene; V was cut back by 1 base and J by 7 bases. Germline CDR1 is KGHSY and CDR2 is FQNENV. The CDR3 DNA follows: TGTGCCAGCAGCCAATTGGCTAGCGGGAGGAGTAATGAGCAGTTCTTC. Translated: CASSQLASGRSNEQFF.

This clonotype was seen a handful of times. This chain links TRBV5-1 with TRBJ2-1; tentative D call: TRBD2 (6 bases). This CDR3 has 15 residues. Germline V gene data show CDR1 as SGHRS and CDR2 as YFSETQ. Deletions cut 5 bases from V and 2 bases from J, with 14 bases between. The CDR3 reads CASSTEGTPYNEQFF. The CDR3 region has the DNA TGCGCCAGCAGTACCGAGGGGACTCCCTACAATGAGCAGTTCTTC.

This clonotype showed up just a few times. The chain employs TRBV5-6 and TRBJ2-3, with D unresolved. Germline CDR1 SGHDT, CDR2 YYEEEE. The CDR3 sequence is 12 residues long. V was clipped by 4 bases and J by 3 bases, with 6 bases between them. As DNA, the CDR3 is TGTGCCAGCAGCGACGCTACAGATACGCAGTATTTT. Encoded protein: CASSDATDTQYF.

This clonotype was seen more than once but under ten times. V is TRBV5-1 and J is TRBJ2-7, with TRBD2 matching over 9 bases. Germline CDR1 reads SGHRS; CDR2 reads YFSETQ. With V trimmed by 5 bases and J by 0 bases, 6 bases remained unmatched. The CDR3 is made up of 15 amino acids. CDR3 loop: CASRLVSGSSYEQYF. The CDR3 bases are TGCGCCAGCAGGCTCGTTAGCGGGAGCTCCTACGAGCAGTACTTC.

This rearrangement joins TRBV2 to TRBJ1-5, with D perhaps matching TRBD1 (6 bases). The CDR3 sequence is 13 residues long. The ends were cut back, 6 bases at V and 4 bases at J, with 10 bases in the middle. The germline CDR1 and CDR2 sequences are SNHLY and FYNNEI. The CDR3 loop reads CASSRGQNQPQHF. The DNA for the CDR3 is TGTGCCAGCAGCCGAGGACAGAATCAGCCCCAGCATTTT. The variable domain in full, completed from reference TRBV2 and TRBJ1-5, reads EPEVTQTPSHQVTQMGQEVILRCVPISNHLYFYWYRQILGQKVEFLVSFYNNEISEKSEIFDDQFSVERPDGSNFTLKIRSTKLEDSAMYFCASSRGQNQPQHFGDGTRLSIL.

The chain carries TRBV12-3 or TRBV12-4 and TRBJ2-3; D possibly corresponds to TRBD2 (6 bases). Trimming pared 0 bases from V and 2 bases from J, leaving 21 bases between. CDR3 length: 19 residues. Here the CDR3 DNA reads TGTGCCAGCAGTTTAGCCACCGGGGACTGGAACACTCCCACAGATACGCAGTATTTT. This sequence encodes CASSLATGDWNTPTDTQYF.

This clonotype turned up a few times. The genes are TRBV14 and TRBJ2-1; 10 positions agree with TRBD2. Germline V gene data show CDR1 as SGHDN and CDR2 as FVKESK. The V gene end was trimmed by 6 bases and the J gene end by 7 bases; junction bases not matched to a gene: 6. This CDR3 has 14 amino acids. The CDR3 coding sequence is TGTGCCAGCAGGTCTAGCGGGAGTGGTAATGAGCAGTTCTTC. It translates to CASRSSGSGNEQFF.

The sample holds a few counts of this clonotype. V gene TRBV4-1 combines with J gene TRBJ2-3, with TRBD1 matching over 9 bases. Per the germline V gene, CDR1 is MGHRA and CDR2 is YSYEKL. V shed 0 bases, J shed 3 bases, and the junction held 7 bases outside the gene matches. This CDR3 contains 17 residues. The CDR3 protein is CASSQDITGGGTDTQYF. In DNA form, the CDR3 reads TGCGCCAGCAGCCAAGATATAACAGGGGGCGGAACAGATACGCAGTATTTT.

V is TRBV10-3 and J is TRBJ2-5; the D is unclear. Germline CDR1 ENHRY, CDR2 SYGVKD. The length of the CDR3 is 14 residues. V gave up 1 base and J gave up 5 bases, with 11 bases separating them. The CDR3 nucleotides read TGTGCCATCAGTGAGTGGGCGTCGCCCGAGACCCAGTACTTC. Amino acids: CAISEWASPETQYF.

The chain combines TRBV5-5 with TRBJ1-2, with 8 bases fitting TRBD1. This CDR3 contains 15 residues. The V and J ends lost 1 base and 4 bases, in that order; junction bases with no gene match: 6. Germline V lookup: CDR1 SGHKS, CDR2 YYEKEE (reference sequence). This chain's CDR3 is CASSLTGGFSYGYTF. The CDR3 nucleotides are TGTGCCAGCAGCTTGACAGGGGGGTTCTCCTATGGCTACACCTTC.

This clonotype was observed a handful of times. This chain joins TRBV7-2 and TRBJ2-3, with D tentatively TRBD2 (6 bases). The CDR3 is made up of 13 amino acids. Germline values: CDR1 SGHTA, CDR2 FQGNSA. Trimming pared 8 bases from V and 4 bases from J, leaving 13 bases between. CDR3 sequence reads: CASGTGGPDTQYF. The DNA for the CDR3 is TGTGCCAGCGGAACCGGGGGTCCAGATACGCAGTATTTT.